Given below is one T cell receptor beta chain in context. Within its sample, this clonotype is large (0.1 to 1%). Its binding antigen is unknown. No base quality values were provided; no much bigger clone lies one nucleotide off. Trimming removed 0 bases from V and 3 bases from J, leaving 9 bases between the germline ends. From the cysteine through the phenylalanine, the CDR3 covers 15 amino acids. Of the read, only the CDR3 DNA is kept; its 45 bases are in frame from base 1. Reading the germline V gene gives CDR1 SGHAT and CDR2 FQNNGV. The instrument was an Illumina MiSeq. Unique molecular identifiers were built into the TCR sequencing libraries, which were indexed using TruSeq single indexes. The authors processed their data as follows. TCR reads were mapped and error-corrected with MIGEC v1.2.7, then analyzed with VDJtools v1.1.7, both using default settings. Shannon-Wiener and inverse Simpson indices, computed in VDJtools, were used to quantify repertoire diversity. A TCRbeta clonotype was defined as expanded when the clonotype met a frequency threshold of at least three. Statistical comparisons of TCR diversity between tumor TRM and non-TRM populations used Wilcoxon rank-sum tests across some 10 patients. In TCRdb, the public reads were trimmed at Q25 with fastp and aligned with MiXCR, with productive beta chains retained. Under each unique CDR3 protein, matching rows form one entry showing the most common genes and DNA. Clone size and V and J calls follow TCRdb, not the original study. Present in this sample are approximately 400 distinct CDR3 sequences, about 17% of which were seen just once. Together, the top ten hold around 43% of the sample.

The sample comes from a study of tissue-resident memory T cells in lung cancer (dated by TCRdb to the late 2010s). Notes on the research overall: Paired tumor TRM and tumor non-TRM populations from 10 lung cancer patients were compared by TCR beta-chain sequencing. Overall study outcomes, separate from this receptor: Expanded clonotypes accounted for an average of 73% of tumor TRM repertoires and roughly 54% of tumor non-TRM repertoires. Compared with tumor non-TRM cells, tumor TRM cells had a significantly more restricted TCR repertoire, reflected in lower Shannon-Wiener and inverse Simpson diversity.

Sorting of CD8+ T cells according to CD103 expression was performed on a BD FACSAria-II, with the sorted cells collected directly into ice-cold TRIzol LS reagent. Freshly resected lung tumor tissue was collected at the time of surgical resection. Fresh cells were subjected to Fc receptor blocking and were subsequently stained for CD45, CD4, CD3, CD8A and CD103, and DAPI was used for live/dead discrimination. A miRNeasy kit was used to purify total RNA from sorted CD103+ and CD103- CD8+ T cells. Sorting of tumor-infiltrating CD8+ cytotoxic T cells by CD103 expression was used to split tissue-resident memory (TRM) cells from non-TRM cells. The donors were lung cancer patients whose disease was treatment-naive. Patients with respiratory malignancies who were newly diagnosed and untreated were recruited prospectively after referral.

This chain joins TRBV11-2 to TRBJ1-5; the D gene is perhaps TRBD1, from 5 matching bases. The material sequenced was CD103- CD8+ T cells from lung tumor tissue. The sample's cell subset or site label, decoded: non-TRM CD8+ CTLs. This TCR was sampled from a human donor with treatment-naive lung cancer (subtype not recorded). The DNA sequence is TGTGCCAGCAGCTTAGAAACAGGCTTCAATCAGCCCCAGCATTTT. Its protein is CASSLETGFNQPQHF.